The T cell receptor beta chain described here comes from a study of CD8+ T cells in alopecia areata. About the research overall: Oral tofacitinib (5 to 10 mg twice daily) was administered to treated patients.

The treatment was: oral pan-JAK inhibitor, 5-10 mg twice daily. Isolated RNA was reverse transcribed into cDNA used as the sequencing template. The table came from immunoSEQ multiplex PCR; TCRdb's copy has only in-frame clones and leaves some out. The sample has tens of thousands of clones; just over 45% are singletons. This CDR3 contains 14 residues. Trimming at V came to 7 bases and at J to 4 bases, leaving 7 bases not matched to a gene. Germline V gene sequence: CDR1 LNHDA, CDR2 SQIVND (reference sequence). The J gene is TRBJ2-1, the V gene TRBV19; 7 positions match TRBD2. Material: CD8+ T cells sorted from blood, obtained at roughly week 36, from a patient treated with tofacitinib. The source of this sequence is a human donor with alopecia areata. The CDR3 DNA reads TGTGCCAGTAACGTAGCGGGCGGATACAATGAGCAGTTCTTC. Protein product: CASNVAGGYNEQFF.